This T cell receptor (beta chain) emerged from a study of T cells of healthy individuals. Germline CDR1 reads SNHLY; CDR2 reads FYNNEI. This CDR3 is built from 13 residues. V dropped 8 bases and J dropped 4; count of bases not matched to a gene: 7. This clonotype was detected many times. TCRdb passed the 5' RACE reads through MiXCR, listing each CDR3 protein once. This table has tens of thousands of distinct CDR3 sequences, about 16% appearing once. The sequence was obtained from a human donor in good health. The chain carries TRBV2 and TRBJ2-7; 8 nucleotides match TRBD2. For the CDR3, the DNA is TGTGCCAGCCGCACTAGCGGACTATACGAGCAGTACTTC. Protein product: CASRTSGLYEQYF.